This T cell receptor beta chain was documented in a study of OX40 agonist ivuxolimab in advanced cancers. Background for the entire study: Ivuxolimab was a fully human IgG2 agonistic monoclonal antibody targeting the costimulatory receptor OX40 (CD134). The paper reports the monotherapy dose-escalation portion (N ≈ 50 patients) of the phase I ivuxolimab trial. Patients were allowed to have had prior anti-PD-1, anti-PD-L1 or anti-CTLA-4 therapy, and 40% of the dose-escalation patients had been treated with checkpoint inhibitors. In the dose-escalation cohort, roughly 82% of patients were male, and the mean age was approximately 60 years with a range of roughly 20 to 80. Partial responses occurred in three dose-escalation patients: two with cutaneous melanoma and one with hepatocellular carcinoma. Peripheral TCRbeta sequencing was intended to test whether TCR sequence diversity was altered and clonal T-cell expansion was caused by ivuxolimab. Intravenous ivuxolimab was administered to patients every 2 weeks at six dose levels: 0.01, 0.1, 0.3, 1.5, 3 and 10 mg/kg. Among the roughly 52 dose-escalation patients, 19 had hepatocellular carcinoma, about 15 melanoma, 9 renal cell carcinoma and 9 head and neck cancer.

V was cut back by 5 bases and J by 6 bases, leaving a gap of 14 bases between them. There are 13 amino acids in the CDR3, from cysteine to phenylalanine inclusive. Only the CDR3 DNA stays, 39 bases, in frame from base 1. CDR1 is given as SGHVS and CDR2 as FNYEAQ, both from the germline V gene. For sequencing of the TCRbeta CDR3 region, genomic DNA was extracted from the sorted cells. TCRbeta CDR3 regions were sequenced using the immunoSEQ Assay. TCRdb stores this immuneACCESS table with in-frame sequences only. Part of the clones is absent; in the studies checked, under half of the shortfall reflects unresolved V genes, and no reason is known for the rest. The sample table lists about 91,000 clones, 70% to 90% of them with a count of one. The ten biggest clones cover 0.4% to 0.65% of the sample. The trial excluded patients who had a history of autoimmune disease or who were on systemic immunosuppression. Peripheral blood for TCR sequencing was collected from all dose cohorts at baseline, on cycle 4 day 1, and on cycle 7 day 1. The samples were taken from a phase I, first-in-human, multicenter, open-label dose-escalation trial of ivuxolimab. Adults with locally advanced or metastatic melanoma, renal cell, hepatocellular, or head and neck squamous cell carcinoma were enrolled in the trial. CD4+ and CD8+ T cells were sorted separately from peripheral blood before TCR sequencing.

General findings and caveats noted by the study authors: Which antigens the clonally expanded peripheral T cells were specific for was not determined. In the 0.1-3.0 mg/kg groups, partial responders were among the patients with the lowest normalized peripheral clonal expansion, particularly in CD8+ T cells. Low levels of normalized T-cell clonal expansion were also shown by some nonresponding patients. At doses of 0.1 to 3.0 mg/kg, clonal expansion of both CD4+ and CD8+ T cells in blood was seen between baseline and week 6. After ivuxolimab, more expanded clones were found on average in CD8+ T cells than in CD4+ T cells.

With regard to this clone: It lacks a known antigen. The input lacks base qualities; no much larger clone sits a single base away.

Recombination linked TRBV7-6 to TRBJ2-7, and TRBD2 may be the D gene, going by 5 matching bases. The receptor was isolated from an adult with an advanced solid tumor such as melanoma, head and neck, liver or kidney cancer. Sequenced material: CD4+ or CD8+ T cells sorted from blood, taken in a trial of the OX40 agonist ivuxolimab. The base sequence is TGTGCCAGCAGCACCCAACTAGTATCCGAGCAGTACTTC. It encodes CASSTQLVSEQYF.